The rows below give T cell receptor beta chains drawn from one sample of a study of blood T cells in healthy people across ages. From the 5' RACE reads, TCRdb called clonotypes with MiXCR, one entry per CDR3 protein. The sample has over a million distinct CDR3 sequences; about 25% are singletons. The sample was also reused in another study, on T cells of mothers and their children.

Input material: blood. All receptors derive from a girl aged 2-10 years in good health. Each CDR3 is given with its conserved first and last residue. D genes are given only for firm matches.

>TRBJ1-1|TRBV7-9|.
CASSSFVLEAFF
>.|TRBV4-1|.
CASSQEVGTGETQYF
>TRBJ1-1|TRBV6-5|.
CASSYNEGSHSEAFF
>TRBJ2-1|TRBV5-1|.
CASSLYGAESSYNEQFF
>TRBJ2-1|TRBV13|TRBD2
CASSLLLAGEYNEQFF
>.|TRBV20-1|TRBD1
CSGSTTGRPYEQYF
>TRBJ1-5|TRBV28|.
CASITGDGNQPQHF
>TRBJ1-4|TRBV20-1|TRBD1
CSARGTGTGAEKLFF
>TRBJ2-1|TRBV3-1|TRBD1
CASSPSGQPWAFF
>TRBJ1-4|TRBV7-9|.
CASSHREDEKLFF
>TRBJ1-2|TRBV2|TRBD1
CASSGTGVMGLVCTF
>TRBJ2-4|TRBV3-1|.
CASSHRENIQYF
>TRBJ2-7|TRBV5-5|TRBD1
CASSFYRDSPSYEQYF
>TRBJ2-1|TRBV6-2/TRBV6-3|.
CASSYSYSVNNEQFF
>TRBJ2-5|TRBV15|TRBD2
CATSGTSGMVETQYF
>TRBJ2-7|TRBV6-5|.
CASSYSGRTMREQYF
>TRBJ2-1|TRBV28|TRBD1
CASSPRDRPYNEQFF
>TRBJ2-5|TRBV28|.
CASSLRGLLQETQYF
>TRBJ2-6|TRBV19|.
CATKPGAGSSGANVLTF
>TRBJ2-2|TRBV5-5|.
CASSMMGFNTGELFF
>TRBJ1-5|TRBV9|.
CASSGGDSNQPQHF
>TRBJ2-5|TRBV27|.
CASSFREMETQYF
>TRBJ2-7|TRBV20-1|TRBD1
CSARQGNAYEQYF
>TRBJ1-5|TRBV4-1|TRBD1
CASSSGQGTNSNQPQHF
>.|TRBV20-1|TRBD2
CSARGTSGAREQYF
>TRBJ2-1|TRBV4-1|.
CASSLGFGGLSYNEQFF
>TRBJ1-6|TRBV7-6|.
CASSLQGGDSPLHF
>TRBJ1-2|TRBV28|.
CASSQTGNYGYTF
>TRBJ1-2|TRBV4-3|.
CAGSQEAYRPAFYGYTF
>TRBJ2-1|TRBV4-2|.
CASSQRAETYNEQFF
>TRBJ2-1|TRBV12-3/TRBV12-4|TRBD2
CASSPGTSWATNEQSF
>.|TRBV5-6|TRBD2
CASSALASYNEQFF
>TRBJ2-7|TRBV25-1|.
CASSEFTTHGGEQYF
>TRBJ2-1|TRBV11-2|TRBD2
CASSLGALLAGYNEQFF
>TRBJ2-5|TRBV5-1|TRBD2
CASSSKAGVGDEQYF
>TRBJ1-5|TRBV19|.
CATARDPLGNQPQHF
>TRBJ2-7|TRBV29-1|TRBD2
CSVEAGGPHEQYF
>TRBJ2-2|TRBV24-1|.
CATSDARDTRTGELFF
>TRBJ2-5|TRBV7-6|.
CASSPLGGVPETQYF
>TRBJ1-1|TRBV10-2|.
CASNWDTLGTEAFF
>TRBJ2-7|TRBV28|TRBD1
CASSNRQGSSYEQYF
>TRBJ2-7|TRBV7-9|TRBD1
CASSPGQGWYEQYF
>TRBJ2-5|TRBV12-3/TRBV12-4|.
CASRPSRVDGETQYF
>TRBJ1-4|TRBV11-2|.
CASARGFEEKLFF
>TRBJ2-5|TRBV28|.
CASSLRGPGQETQYF
>TRBJ2-5|TRBV7-2|TRBD1
CASSSGGGFQETQYF
>TRBJ1-2|TRBV20-1|.
CSADPLASYDGYTF
>TRBJ2-3|TRBV6-5|TRBD2
CASSLTGGEYTDTQYF
>TRBJ2-7|TRBV5-5|.
CASSSLSRSYEQYF
>TRBJ1-2|TRBV29-1|.
CSVTTGENYGYTF
>.|TRBV7-8|TRBD1
CASSTRTGYEQYF
>TRBJ2-1|TRBV19|.
CASSPPGKSNEQFF
>TRBJ2-1|TRBV20-1|TRBD2
CSARPHRREYGYNEQFF
>TRBJ1-2|TRBV6-7|.
CASSRPTDYGYTF